Detailed here is one T cell receptor beta chain. Its specificity is not known. The data belong to a study of cytomegalovirus exposure and HLA in healthy donors. Trimming removed 6 bases from V and 0 bases from J, with 14 bases in between. Germline V gene lookup returns CDR1 MNHEY and CDR2 SVGAGI. The CDR3 contains 15 residues. The PCR was carried out with 60 Vbeta primers and 13 Jbeta primers. Measured with immunoSEQ multiplex PCR; TCRdb has only the in-frame clones, and not every one. The sample includes fewer than 350,000 clones, about 90% seen only once; the top ten take roughly 2.1%. The study's findings and limits: For presence/absence analyses, sequencing depth was assumed to be roughly uniform across donors. There were some public TCRs occurring in many donors, but most TCR sequences were rare. A later analysis reportedly found fewer N-insertions in an Asian-associated ancestry cluster than the roughly 670-donor mean.

The chain employs TRBV6-5 and TRBJ1-2; D is possibly TRBD1 (5 bases). The sequence came from a young woman in good health and CMV-seronegative. Sequencing was done on a sample of PBMCs. For the CDR3, the DNA is TGTGCCAGCAGACGGGGGACTCCGACTAACTATGGCTACACCTTC. Protein product: CASRRGTPTNYGYTF.